A selection of T cell receptor beta chains follows, all from one sample in a study of cytomegalovirus exposure and HLA in healthy donors. Method: immunoSEQ multiplex PCR; TCRdb's copy keeps in-frame clones and lacks some. The sample holds more than 95,000 clones, around 60% seen once. The material sequenced was PBMCs. The source of these receptors is a woman between 50 and 59 years old in good health and CMV-seronegative. Both conserved end residues are trimmed from each CDR3.

>TRBJ2-5|TRBV19
ATRLAGGQETQY
>TRBJ2-7|TRBV6-5
ASSPTGGTFEQY
>TRBJ1-5|TRBV21-1
ASSGGVFNQPQH
>TRBJ2-2|TRBV7-8
ASSLDSSTGELF
>TRBJ2-3|TRBV18
ASSPQRLTLGGRTDTQY
>TRBJ2-1|TRBV13
ASSLGELVGEQF
>TRBJ2-1|TRBV6-1
ASTEQGGSYNEQF
>TRBJ2-5|TRBV6-5
ASKPAGGQETQY
>TRBJ1-4|TRBV19
ASSTGQGWGEKLF
>TRBJ1-1|TRBV4-1
ASSPTGTDTEAF
>TRBJ2-3|TRBV4-2
ASSQGDYTDTQY
>TRBJ1-1|TRBV10-2
ASRDRKNTEAF
>TRBJ2-3|TRBV12-5
ASSGGTDTQY
>TRBJ1-2|TRBV28
ASSLSTGGGYT
>TRBJ2-1|TRBV11-2
ASSASRDSSSYNEQF
>TRBJ1-1|TRBV30
AWSLVAEAF
>TRBJ2-7|TRBV4-2
ASSQEAQGPYEQY
>TRBJ2-2|TRBV7-2
ASSLGTSGFTGELF
>TRBJ2-1|TRBV5-1
ASSLLAGEGEQF
>TRBJ2-5|TRBV30
AWRNRVFETQY
>TRBJ2-7|TRBV10-3
AISESMTGTDEQY
>TRBJ2-5|TRBV9
ASSVGSTGGWQETQY
>TRBJ1-5|TRBV18
ASSPRDQPQH
>TRBJ2-5|TRBV7-7
ASSLGQDQETQY
>TRBJ2-7|TRBV4-3
ASSQQIPEGSPYEQY
>TRBJ2-5|TRBV5-1
ASRPTSGGGETQY
>TRBJ2-1|TRBV4-1
ASSQGGLAGAYNEQF
>TRBJ1-2|TRBV28
ASSSFRDRVFGYT
>TRBJ1-4|TRBV7-9
ASIPGDRRLNEKLF
>TRBJ2-4|TRBV29-1
SVGGRGENIQY
>TRBJ2-1|TRBV4-2
ASSQDYSGGGDEQF
>TRBJ2-7|TRBV7-8
ASNPSRSYEQY
>TRBJ1-1|TRBV28
ASSLVGEVISEAF
>TRBJ1-4|TRBV27
ASSSSGATNEKLF
>TRBJ1-1|TRBV7-9
ASTVLTEAF
>TRBJ2-5|TRBV10-1
ASSEGRGRHQETQY
>TRBJ1-2|TRBV7-7
ASSQGTEGYGYT
>TRBJ2-2|TRBV11-2
ASSLDGAGSNTGELF
>TRBJ2-2|TRBV19
ASSEPGTGNVFGELF
>TRBJ2-5|TRBV7-6
ASSLGGGESQY
>TRBJ1-5|TRBV2
ASSAPRVGVGQPQH
>TRBJ1-5|TRBV18
ASSARQGIQPQH
>TRBJ2-3|TRBV7-2
ASSVQDRGTDTQY
>TRBJ2-1|TRBV7-9
ASSSFIHEQF
>TRBJ2-2|TRBV5-1
ASSLAGTGELF
>TRBJ2-7|TRBV15
ATSGTSGGVEQY
>TRBJ2-1|TRBV29-1
SVRLGGVNEQF
>TRBJ1-5|TRBV6-4
ASSDAEGQPQH
>TRBJ1-2|TRBV6-5
ASSPGFGYT
>TRBJ2-5|TRBV19
ASSMHRGQETQY
>TRBJ2-2|TRBV5-6
ASSLGLAHTGELF
>TRBJ2-5|TRBV4-1
ASSQGWTGRGETQY
>TRBJ1-5|TRBV7-2
ASSFRAAGNQPQH
>TRBJ2-7|TRBV6-6
ASSYRRTGGIYEQY